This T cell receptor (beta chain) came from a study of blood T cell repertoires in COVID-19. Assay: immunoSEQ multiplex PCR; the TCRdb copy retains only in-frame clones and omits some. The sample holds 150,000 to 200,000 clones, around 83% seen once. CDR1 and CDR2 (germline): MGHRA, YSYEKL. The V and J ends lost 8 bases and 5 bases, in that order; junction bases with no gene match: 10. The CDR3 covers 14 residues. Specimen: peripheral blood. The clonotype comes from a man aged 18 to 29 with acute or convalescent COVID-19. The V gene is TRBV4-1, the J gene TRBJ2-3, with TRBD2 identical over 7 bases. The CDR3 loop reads CASARGGVEDTQYF. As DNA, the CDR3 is TGCGCCAGCGCCCGGGGAGGGGTGGAAGATACGCAGTATTTT.